This is a list of T cell receptor beta chains from one sample in a study of beta chain features in type 1 diabetes. TCRdb's copy holds only in-frame clones and misses some; the assay was immunoSEQ multiplex PCR. In the table there are 150,000 or so clones, 9% to 10% of which are singletons. The specimen was central memory CD4+ T cells from blood. These receptor sequences come from a woman aged 40 to 50 in good health. The CDR3 runs from the conserved cysteine through the conserved F or W. D genes are given only for firm matches. Clone size is shown for a subset of rows, as once, few, many or a class of expanded clone.

V: TRBV20-1; D: NA; size: NA; J: TRBJ2-2; CDR3: CSARDYGQVFF; DNA: TGCAGTGCTAGAGATTACGGACAAGTGTTTTTT
V: TRBV19; D: NA; size: NA; J: TRBJ1-4; CDR3: CASNPPGRGNEKLFF; DNA: TGTGCCAGTAACCCGCCCGGGAGGGGTAATGAAAAACTGTTTTTT
V: TRBV9; D: TRBD1; size: NA; J: TRBJ2-7; CDR3: CASSADTTGGRYEQYF; DNA: TGTGCCAGCAGCGCCGATACAACAGGGGGCCGCTACGAGCAGTACTTC
V: TRBV12-5; D: TRBD1; size: NA; J: TRBJ1-3; CDR3: CASGLTGGGLNTIYF; DNA: TGTGCTAGTGGTTTGACAGGGGGCGGATTGAACACCATATATTTT
V: TRBV19; D: NA; size: few; J: TRBJ2-7; CDR3: CASSMGQVSYEQYF; DNA: TGTGCCAGTAGTATGGGGCAGGTCTCCTACGAGCAGTACTTC
V: TRBV7-9; D: NA; size: NA; J: TRBJ1-5; CDR3: CASSPSNSNQPQHF; DNA: TGTGCCAGCAGCCCTAGTAACAGCAATCAGCCCCAGCATTTT
V: TRBV5-4; D: TRBD2; size: few; J: TRBJ2-1; CDR3: CASSPGLARNEQFF; DNA: TGTGCCAGCAGCCCGGGACTAGCGCGCAATGAGCAGTTCTTC
V: TRBV15; D: NA; size: few; J: TRBJ1-1; CDR3: CATSRRGVDTEAFF; DNA: TGTGCCACCAGCAGACGGGGGGTAGACACTGAAGCTTTCTTT
V: TRBV9; D: TRBD1; size: few; J: TRBJ1-5; CDR3: CASSPRDRVRIQGQPQHF; DNA: TGTGCCAGCAGCCCGCGGGACAGGGTTCGGATCCAGGGTCAGCCCCAGCATTTT
V: TRBV5-8; D: TRBD1; size: once; J: TRBJ2-3; CDR3: CASSFVGQGATDTQYF; DNA: TGTGCCAGCAGCTTCGTTGGACAGGGGGCAACAGATACGCAGTATTTT
V: TRBV20-1; D: NA; size: few; J: TRBJ2-5; CDR3: CSAPLESWQYF; DNA: TGCAGTGCCCCTCTTGAGTCGTGGCAGTACTTC
V: TRBV7-2; D: NA; size: few; J: TRBJ1-2; CDR3: CATKSYTF; DNA: TGTGCCACCAAAAGCTACACCTTC
V: TRBV19; D: NA; size: NA; J: TRBJ2-3; CDR3: CASSPLGGLTTDTQYF; DNA: TGTGCCAGTAGTCCTCTGGGGGGGCTTACAACAGATACGCAGTATTTT
V: TRBV5-1; D: TRBD2; size: NA; J: TRBJ2-3; CDR3: CASSEGLAGGTDTQYF; DNA: TGCGCCAGCAGCGAGGGACTAGCGGGGGGCACAGATACGCAGTATTTT
V: TRBV29-1; D: TRBD1; size: few; J: TRBJ1-2; CDR3: CSVGQGEGYTF; DNA: TGCAGCGTTGGACAGGGAGAAGGCTACACCTTC
V: TRBV19; D: NA; size: few; J: TRBJ1-1; CDR3: CASKDSIPGNTEAFF; DNA: TGTGCCAGTAAGGACAGCATCCCCGGGAACACTGAAGCTTTCTTT
V: TRBV6-1; D: TRBD2; size: few; J: TRBJ2-3; CDR3: CASSEASGITDTQYF; DNA: TGTGCCAGCAGTGAAGCTAGCGGGATAACAGATACGCAGTATTTT
V: TRBV28; D: NA; size: NA; J: TRBJ2-5; CDR3: CASSSPVQRGHQETQYF; DNA: TGTGCCAGCAGTTCCCCCGTACAGCGGGGACATCAAGAGACCCAGTACTTC
V: TRBV5-1; D: TRBD1; size: NA; J: TRBJ1-1; CDR3: CASSGGQTGSNTEAFF; DNA: TGCGCCAGCAGTGGGGGACAGACTGGTTCGAACACTGAAGCTTTCTTT
V: TRBV13; D: NA; size: NA; J: TRBJ2-5; CDR3: CASSTRGGSGPQYF; DNA: TGTGCCAGCAGCACGAGGGGGGGCTCTGGGCCCCAGTACTTC
V: TRBV7-2; D: NA; size: NA; J: TRBJ2-3; CDR3: CASSRPPDTQYF; DNA: TGTGCCAGCAGCCGTCCCCCAGATACGCAGTATTTT
V: TRBV5-1; D: NA; size: few; J: TRBJ1-2; CDR3: CASSAGGATVDGYTF; DNA: TGCGCCAGCAGCGCGGGAGGGGCTACGGTCGATGGCTACACCTTC